This TCR beta chain was identified during a study of blood T cells in healthy people across ages. Study-level findings and limits: Leaving the PBMCs unsorted stopped any conclusive comparison of naive versus antigen-experienced cells.

This CDR3 contains 19 residues. CDR1 and CDR2 (germline): SEHNR, FQNEAQ (reference sequence). Germline trimming cut 5 bases from V and 11 bases from J; bases unmatched to any gene: 28. Worth noting for this clonotype: Its antigen is unidentified.

A J-beta primer mix and a sample-barcoded 5' primer were used in a second PCR of roughly 7 to 12 cycles. Through a template-switch adaptor with 12 random nucleotides, each cDNA molecule received a tag. MiXCR, run by TCRdb on the 5' RACE reads, gives a single entry per CDR3 protein. The sample lists roughly 800,000 distinct CDR3 sequences, roughly 64% occurring once. The sequencing sample was made of blood. The chain couples TRBV7-9 to TRBJ2-5, with TRBD1 matching 8 bases. The sequence derives from a man in his thirties or forties in good health. The CDR3 sequence: CASSLSGQGISFPNNEQYF. The CDR3 DNA reads TGTGCCAGCAGCCTCTCAGGACAGGGTATCTCCTTCCCTAACAATGAGCAGTACTTC.